Sequencing of this T cell receptor (beta chain) was carried out in a study of cytomegalovirus exposure and HLA in healthy donors. The study, taken as a whole, reports: The study flagged 150 to 200 TCR beta chains as cytomegalovirus-associated. Most TCR sequences showed up rarely, but some public TCRs showed up in many donors.

CDR3 length: 15 residues. With 3 bases removed from V and 3 bases from J, the gap between germline ends came to 15 bases. The germline V gene has CDR1 SEHNR and CDR2 FQNEAQ (reference sequence). Produced via immunoSEQ multiplex PCR; TCRdb's table is partial and in-frame only. Counted here are 250,000 to 350,000 clones, 88% occurring once; the ten biggest clones make up about 0.85%. Details on this clone: Its specificity is unknown.

The donors belonged to the roughly 110-subject validation cohort, separate from the approximately 700-subject first cohort. The sequence derives from a woman aged 18-29 years in good health and CMV-seronegative. The sample consisted of PBMCs. The chain joins TRBV7-9 to TRBJ2-7, with no clear D. The CDR3 region is CASSFVTTPDYEQYF. The DNA of the CDR3 is TGTGCCAGCAGCTTTGTGACGACTCCCGACTACGAGCAGTACTTC.